This T cell receptor beta chain was retrieved from a study of T cell changes during pregnancy in multiple sclerosis. Germline-derived CDR1 and CDR2 are SGHTA and FQGNSA. Ends included, the CDR3 has 14 residues. This table comes from immunoSEQ multiplex PCR, and its TCRdb copy is limited to in-frame clones, with some not included. The sample yields about 48,000 clones, 88% seen once. Remarks on this clone: Likely a read error: the CDR3 ends without its conserved phenylalanine or tryptophan. It is unclear where the CDR3 begins or ends on the DNA, so no DNA is shown, and the CDR3 is as TCRdb lists it.

This chain connects TRBV7-2 to TRBJ2-3; the listed D gene, TRBD1, was not tested against the DNA. Sequences were derived from CD4+ T cells from peripheral blood mononuclear cells, sampled in the second trimester of pregnancy. The TCR originated in a female donor with multiple sclerosis, enrolled in a pregnancy study. The CDR3 loop is CASSLAGPRDSLSV.